The 29 T cell receptor beta chains listed next were all sequenced from one sample in a study of shared clonotypes between healthy human individuals. Produced via immunoSEQ multiplex PCR; TCRdb's table is partial and in-frame only. This sample carries about 2,500,000 clones, around nine tenths of them seen once, and the ten largest clones take over 0.12%. Sequenced material: naive CD4+ T cells sorted from blood. Noted subset: CD45RA+ positively selected. Receptors were obtained from a man between 18 and 29 years old in good health.

The chain joins TRBV14 to TRBJ1-1; D gene ambiguous. V was clipped by 2 bases and J by 2 bases, with 6 bases between them. This CDR3 is built from 13 residues. The germline V gene encodes CDR1 SGHDN and CDR2 FVKESK. The DNA for the CDR3 is TGTGCCAGCAGCCAATATTACAACACTGAAGCTTTCTTT. Translation: CASSQYYNTEAFF.

The chain uses TRBV7-8 and TRBJ2-1, with 10 bases identical to TRBD2. The length of the CDR3 is 17 residues. Germline V CDR1 and CDR2: SGHVS, FQNEAQ. J gave up 2 bases and V 5 bases, and 9 bases lay outside the gene matches. The CDR3: CASSPPGLAGAYNEQFF. CDR3 in DNA: TGTGCCAGCAGCCCCCCAGGGCTAGCGGGAGCCTACAATGAGCAGTTCTTC.

This rearrangement joins TRBV6-1 to TRBJ2-4; no firm D call. The CDR3 runs 16 residues. V was pared by 2 bases and J by 4 bases, with 15 bases between. The germline gives CDR1 MNHNS, CDR2 SASEGT. The CDR3 spells CASSETPGTQKNIQYF. CDR3 sequence (DNA): TGTGCCAGCAGTGAAACTCCGGGCACCCAGAAAAACATTCAGTACTTC.

This clone came up once. The chain uses TRBV2 and TRBJ2-3, with TRBD1 as a possible D gene (5 bases). The CDR3 spans 14 residues. In germline, CDR1 is SNHLY, CDR2 FYNNEI. The V gene lost 7 bases and the J gene lost 1 base, with 12 bases spanning the gap. CDR3 residues: CASTADIRTDTQYF. The CDR3 DNA is TGTGCCAGCACTGCGGACATACGCACAGATACGCAGTATTTT.

The chain combines TRBV19 with TRBJ2-1; TRBD2 agrees at 10 bases. Trimming at V came to 6 bases and at J to 5 bases, leaving 16 bases not matched to a gene. Germline V gives CDR1 LNHDA, CDR2 SQIVND (reference sequence). CDR3 length equals 18 residues. This CDR3 is CASRPLAGGLGPHNEQFF. CDR3 coding DNA: TGTGCCAGTAGACCCTTAGCGGGAGGTTTAGGCCCCCACAATGAGCAGTTCTTC.

The J gene is TRBJ2-3, the V gene TRBV18; 7 bases align to TRBD2. The V and J ends lost 5 bases and 4 bases, in that order; junction bases with no gene match: 6. CDR3 size: 14 residues. Germline loops: CDR1 KGHSH, CDR2 LQKENI. The CDR3 here is CASSGIAGSDTQYF. DNA of the CDR3: TGTGCCAGCTCAGGAATAGCGGGCTCAGATACGCAGTATTTT.

The chain joins TRBV2 to TRBJ2-3; D is possibly TRBD1 (6 bases). The germline gives CDR1 SNHLY, CDR2 FYNNEI. The CDR3 covers 13 residues. Between the trimmed V and J ends, which lost 6 bases and 4 bases, there was a span of 11 bases. The CDR3 DNA is TGTGCCAGCAGGTGGGACATCGCAGATACGCAGTATTTT. It codes for CASRWDIADTQYF.

V gene TRBV5-4 combines with J gene TRBJ2-5, with 9 bases aligning to TRBD2. This CDR3 is 16 amino acids long. Germline values: CDR1 SGHNT, CDR2 YYREEE (reference sequence). J lost 2 bases, V lost 1 base, and 6 bases had no gene match. The CDR3 region has the DNA TGTGCCAGCAGCTTGTGGTTAGCGGGAGCACAAGAGACCCAGTACTTC. Protein sequence: CASSLWLAGAQETQYF.

This chain links TRBV18 with TRBJ2-5, with TRBD1 as a possible D gene (6 bases). The length of the CDR3 is 14 residues. V lost 3 bases, J lost 5 bases, and 13 bases lay in between. Germline values: CDR1 KGHSH, CDR2 LQKENI. The CDR3 here is CASSPSGTIETQYF. The CDR3 nucleotides are TGTGCCAGCTCACCCTCTGGGACAATCGAGACCCAGTACTTC. The whole variable domain, remainder taken from reference TRBV18 and TRBJ2-5, is NAGVMQNPRHLVRRRGQEARLRCSPMKGHSHVYWYRQLPEEGLKFMVYLQKENIIDESGMPKERFSAEFPKEGPSILRIQQVVRGDSAAYFCASSPSGTIETQYFGPGTRLLVL.

The rearrangement joins TRBV9 to TRBJ1-1; D uncertain. The V end lost 2 bases, the J end lost 0 bases, and 11 bases lay between the germline ends. Germline-derived CDR1 and CDR2 are SGDLS and YYNGEE. CDR3 length: 15 residues. The CDR3 region has the DNA TGTGCCAGCAGCGTCATTGACACCATGAACACTGAAGCTTTCTTT. Translating it yields CASSVIDTMNTEAFF.

The V call is TRBV7-2, the J call TRBJ1-1; TRBD1 is a possible D gene (6 bases). Germline-derived CDR1 and CDR2 are SGHTA and FQGNSA. This CDR3 comprises 15 residues. V was shortened by 5 bases and J by 5 bases, with 18 bases between the two germline ends. The CDR3 DNA sequence: TGTGCCAGCAGCCCAGACCCGACAGGCCGGACTGAAGCTTTCTTT. Its translation is CASSPDPTGRTEAFF.

The count of this clone is one. The CDR3 protein is CASSFLAGGSYNEQFF. The CDR3, as DNA: TGTGCCAGCAGCTTTCTAGCAGGAGGCTCCTACAATGAGCAGTTCTTC. The chain combines TRBV5-4 with TRBJ2-1, with D possibly matching TRBD2 (5 bases). CDR3 length: 16 residues. With 2 bases removed from V and 0 bases from J, the gap between germline ends came to 12 bases. Germline values: CDR1 SGHNT, CDR2 YYREEE (reference sequence).

V and J are TRBV2 and TRBJ1-5, with no clear D. The CDR3 is made up of 15 amino acids. The germline V and J ends were trimmed by 8 bases and 2 bases, with 16 bases remaining between them. CDR1 SNHLY and CDR2 FYNNEI come from the germline V gene. DNA of the CDR3: TGTGCCAGCCGGACCGGGATGAGCGGCAATCAGCCCCAGCATTTT. This sequence encodes CASRTGMSGNQPQHF.

V usage is TRBV18 and J usage is TRBJ1-5; D might be TRBD1 (5 bases). CDR1 is KGHSH and CDR2 is LQKENI in the germline V gene. V lost 3 bases to trimming and J lost 5 bases, with 20 bases between them. This CDR3 contains 17 residues. In DNA, the CDR3 is TGTGCCAGCTCACCGGCGGGAGTTTTGCTAGGGGATCAGCCCCAGCATTTT. Translating it yields CASSPAGVLLGDQPQHF.

This clone was found once. The chain links TRBV27 to TRBJ1-4; unclear D gene. Trimming removed 8 bases from V and 10 bases from J, with 11 bases in between. The CDR3 loop spans 11 amino acids. Germline values: CDR1 MNHEY, CDR2 SMNVEV (reference sequence). CDR3 amino acids: CASSGGRKLFF. CDR3 bases: TGTGCCAGCTCGGGCGGGCGAAAACTGTTTTTT.

This sequence joins TRBV13 and TRBJ2-5; 13 bases align to TRBD2. The V gene end was trimmed by 0 bases and the J gene end by 2 bases; junction bases not matched to a gene: 6. This CDR3 has 18 residues. The germline CDR1 and CDR2 sequences are PRHDT and FYEKMQ (reference sequence). Here the CDR3 reads CASSLGAMGLAGQETQYF. CDR3 coding DNA: TGTGCCAGCAGCTTAGGGGCTATGGGACTAGCGGGGCAAGAGACCCAGTACTTC. Drawing the rest from reference TRBV13 and TRBJ2-5, the complete variable domain is AAGVIQSPRHLIKEKRETATLKCYPIPRHDTVYWYQQGPGQDPQFLISFYEKMQSDKGSIPDRFSAQQFSDYHSELNMSSLELGDSALYFCASSLGAMGLAGQETQYFGPGTRLLVL.

The rearrangement links TRBV5-1 to TRBJ2-1; tentatively, D is TRBD2 (6 bases). The V gene lost 1 base and the J gene lost 7 bases, with 15 bases spanning the gap. The CDR3 consists of 15 residues. Germline loops: CDR1 SGHRS, CDR2 YFSETQ. CDR3 in amino acids: CASSLSQGGQNEQFF. The CDR3 nucleotides are TGCGCCAGCAGCTTGTCCCAGGGAGGCCAAAATGAGCAGTTCTTC. Supplemented by reference TRBV5-1 and TRBJ2-1, the full variable domain reads KAGVTQTPRYLIKTRGQQVTLSCSPISGHRSVSWYQQTPGQGLQFLFEYFSETQRNKGNFPGRFSGRQFSNSRSEMNVSTLELGDSALYLCASSLSQGGQNEQFFGPGTRLTVL.

The rearrangement uses TRBV11-2 and TRBJ1-1, with D maybe TRBD1 (6 bases). Trimming took 5 bases from V and 10 from J, leaving 20 bases between them. Germline CDR1 and CDR2: SGHAT and FQNNGV. The CDR3 is 14 residues long. Here the CDR3 DNA reads TGTGCCAGCAGCACCTACTACGGCCCAGGGGCAGCTTTCTTT. The encoded protein is CASSTYYGPGAAFF.

The chain has TRBV18 and TRBJ2-7; 8 positions match TRBD2. V lost 2 bases and J lost 2; bases outside the gene matches: 5. Looked up from germline, CDR1 is KGHSH and CDR2 is LQKENI. This CDR3 is built from 15 residues. DNA for the CDR3: TGTGCCAGCTCACCAGGACTAGCTCAAACCTACGAGCAGTACTTC. It codes for CASSPGLAQTYEQYF.

This rearrangement joins TRBV7-2 to TRBJ1-5; D is undetermined. The V and J ends lost 0 bases and 6 bases respectively, with 9 bases between them. Germline CDR1 reads SGHTA; CDR2 reads FQGNSA. The CDR3 runs to 14 residues. The CDR3 nucleotides are TGTGCCAGCAGCTTAGCGTCCCACGCTCAGCCCCAGCATTTT. Its protein is CASSLASHAQPQHF.

CDR3 region: CASSKGGNSNQPQHF. CDR3 nucleotide sequence: TGTGCCAGCAGCAAAGGGGGTAATAGCAATCAGCCCCAGCATTTT. V usage is TRBV7-9 and J usage is TRBJ1-5; D may be TRBD1 (6 bases). The CDR3 loop spans 15 amino acids. CDR1 and CDR2 from the germline V gene are SEHNR and FQNEAQ (reference sequence). Trimming pared 5 bases from V and 0 bases from J, leaving 11 bases between.

The chain has TRBV30 and TRBJ2-7, with 13 bases lining up with TRBD2. V lost 1 base, J lost 2 bases, and 17 bases stayed unmatched. Germline V gives CDR1 GTSNPN, CDR2 SVGIG (reference sequence). There are 20 residues in the CDR3. CDR3: CAWSGRRTSGSIPHAYEQYF. The CDR3 DNA reads TGTGCCTGGAGTGGGAGAAGGACTAGCGGGAGTATCCCCCATGCCTACGAGCAGTACTTC.

The J gene is TRBJ2-7, the V gene TRBV25-1, with 7 nucleotides matching TRBD2. The CDR3 covers 17 residues. From germline, CDR1 is MGHDK and CDR2 SYGVNS. Trimming took 8 bases from V and 1 from J; bases not matched to a gene: 17. CDR3 sequence: CASSPGGAGEGSYEQYF. The CDR3 DNA sequence: TGTGCCAGCTCCCCGGGTGGTGCGGGAGAAGGGTCCTACGAGCAGTACTTC.

This clone was seen just once. The V gene is TRBV5-1, the J gene TRBJ2-1, with D uncertain. The V gene lost 0 bases and the J gene lost 0 bases, with 7 bases spanning the gap. This CDR3 spans 15 amino acids. Germline CDR1 is SGHRS and CDR2 is YFSETQ. The CDR3: CASSLVDNSYNEQFF. The CDR3 coding sequence is TGCGCCAGCAGCTTGGTAGACAACTCCTACAATGAGCAGTTCTTC.

The chain couples TRBV2 to TRBJ2-7; 7 bases are a match to TRBD1. The V segment lost 6 bases and the J segment 2 bases; nucleotides outside the gene matches: 10. Germline-derived CDR1 and CDR2 are SNHLY and FYNNEI. The CDR3 spans 15 residues. The DNA of the CDR3 is TGTGCCAGCAGATTCGACAGGGTTCGCGCCTACGAGCAGTACTTC. Its translation: CASRFDRVRAYEQYF.

The gene calls are TRBV27 and TRBJ2-4, with D unresolved. Trimming took 7 bases from V and 5 from J, leaving 15 bases between them. The germline V gene has CDR1 MNHEY and CDR2 SMNVEV (reference sequence). The CDR3 contains 14 residues. Here the CDR3 DNA reads TGTGCCAGCATTATTACTGGCCAAGAAAACATTCAGTACTTC. Residues: CASIITGQENIQYF.

The chain joins TRBV5-5 to TRBJ1-1; no definite D call. The CDR3 spans 14 residues. Germline V lookup: CDR1 SGHKS, CDR2 YYEKEE (reference sequence). V gave up 0 bases and J gave up 1 base, with 7 bases separating them. CDR3 bases: TGTGCCAGCAGCTTGGGAGGAGAGAACACTGAAGCTTTCTTT. It translates to CASSLGGENTEAFF.

The CDR3 loop is CASSSQDSNQPQHF. As DNA, the CDR3 is TGTGCCAGCAGCTCACAGGATAGCAATCAGCCCCAGCATTTT. This chain joins TRBV12-1 and TRBJ1-5; TRBD1 is taken as the D call from the table, unchecked against the DNA. TRBV12-1 is given as a pseudogene. This CDR3 has 14 residues.

The rearrangement uses TRBV6-6 and TRBJ1-5, with D maybe TRBD1 (6 bases). Trimming shortened V by 2 bases and J by 11 bases, and 7 bases separated the two germline ends. Germline loops: CDR1 MNHNY, CDR2 SVGAGI (reference sequence). There are 11 residues in the CDR3. CDR3 loop: CASSYEGAQHF. DNA for the CDR3: TGTGCCAGCAGTTACGAGGGGGCCCAGCATTTT.